The 15 T cell receptor beta chains below all came from one sample that was sequenced in a study of Graves' ophthalmopathy and Graves' hyperthyroidism. For repertoire sequencing, the TCR beta CDR3 regions were amplified from RNA transcripts. Amplification began with first-round RT-PCR using HTBI primers, then second-round multiplex PCR was performed. TCRdb called the multiplex PCR reads again in MiXCR, with one record for every CDR3 protein. The sample consists of 580,000 or so distinct CDR3 sequences, 39% of them appearing once. The sequenced sample consisted of peripheral blood or thyroid tissue (not recorded which). These receptors were taken from an adult man with Graves' hyperthyroidism.

This chain uses TRBV12-3 or TRBV12-4 with TRBJ1-4; a weak D match, TRBD1 (5 bases). V lost 2 bases and J 7 bases, leaving 11 bases between the germline ends. This CDR3 comprises 14 residues. The CDR3 coding sequence is TGTGCCAGCAGTTTAACCGGGGGTAGTGAAAAACTGTTTTTT. Residues: CASSLTGGSEKLFF.

This clonotype was seen repeatedly, ten times or more. The rearrangement uses TRBV7-9 and TRBJ2-5; D is perhaps TRBD1 (8 bases). V gave up 1 base and J gave up 0 bases, with 24 bases separating them. Germline assignment: CDR1 SEHNR and CDR2 FQNEAQ (reference sequence). CDR3 size: 20 residues. CDR3 region: CASSLDRDRRRREDQETQYF. DNA of the CDR3: TGTGCCAGCAGCTTAGACCGGGACAGGCGCCGTCGGGAGGACCAAGAGACCCAGTACTTC.

The sample holds many counts of this clonotype. This may be a read error: a much more frequent sequence differs by one nucleotide. The J gene is TRBJ2-7, the V gene TRBV5-1; D remains unclear. Germline CDR1 and CDR2: SGHRS and YFSETQ. The length of the CDR3 is 12 residues. CDR3 in DNA: TGTGCCAGCAGCTTAGCAAACTACGAGCAGTACTTC. Amino acid sequence: CASSLANYEQYF.

The chain has TRBV25-1 and TRBJ1-2; 7 nucleotides line up with TRBD1. V lost 2 bases to trimming and J lost 4 bases; unmatched junction nucleotides: 4. Germline CDR1 is MGHDK and CDR2 is SYGVNS. CDR3 length: 14 amino acids. The CDR3 DNA is TGTGCCAGCAGTGAACAGCGGGACAGCTATGGCTACACCTTC. Its translation: CASSEQRDSYGYTF.

This clonotype was picked up a small number of times. The rearrangement uses TRBV7-6 and TRBJ2-1; possibly TRBD2 for D (6 bases). CDR1 is SGHVS, CDR2 FNYEAQ, per germline. CDR3 size: 15 residues. The germline V and J ends were trimmed by 2 bases and 4 bases, with 12 bases remaining between them. The CDR3 protein is CASSLTLAPYNEQFF. The CDR3 coding sequence is TGTGCCAGCAGCTTAACCCTAGCGCCGTACAATGAGCAGTTCTTC.

This clonotype was recorded many times. The chain carries TRBV20-1 and TRBJ1-1, with a tentative D call TRBD1 (6 bases). CDR3 size: 15 residues. V was cut by 4 bases and J by 5 bases, with 20 bases left in between. Per germline, CDR1 DFQATT and CDR2 SNEGSKA (reference sequence). The CDR3 DNA sequence: TGCAGTGCTACACGCCTACAGGGACGGGTGACTGAAGCTTTCTTT. Its protein product is CSATRLQGRVTEAFF.

There are many counts of this clonotype. The chain is built from TRBV7-9 and TRBJ1-4; 9 positions agree with TRBD1. The CDR3 is 16 residues long. The germline gives CDR1 SEHNR, CDR2 FQNEAQ (reference sequence). V trimming: 5 bases; J trimming: 4 bases; junction bases outside the gene matches: 8. Here the CDR3 DNA reads TGTGCCAGCAGCGTTTGGACAGGGGCGAGTAATGAAAAACTGTTTTTT. Translated, it gives CASSVWTGASNEKLFF.

This clonotype was seen just once. The rearrangement joins TRBV24-1 to TRBJ1-2; D perhaps matches TRBD1 (6 bases). Germline loops: CDR1 KGHDR, CDR2 SFDVKD. The CDR3 sequence is 14 residues long. The V and J ends lost 3 bases and 4 bases respectively, with 11 bases between them. CDR3 loop: CATSDGGGPYGYTF. CDR3 DNA: TGTGCCACCAGTGATGGGGGGGGCCCCTATGGCTACACCTTC.

In this sample, this clonotype turned up many times. The chain carries TRBV20-1 and TRBJ2-7; TRBD2 matches at 7 bases. V lost 0 bases, J lost 2 bases, and 4 bases stayed unmatched. The CDR3 is made up of 14 amino acids. Germline V gene data show CDR1 as DFQATT and CDR2 as SNEGSKA (reference sequence). The DNA for the CDR3 is TGCAGTGCTAGAGATCCTAGCGGCACCTACGAGCAGTACTTC. Translated, it gives CSARDPSGTYEQYF.

This clonotype was seen repeatedly, ten times or more. The chain uses TRBV19 and TRBJ1-1; D remains unclear. CDR1 is LNHDA, CDR2 SQIVND, per germline (reference sequence). Trimming removed 3 bases from V and 1 base from J, with 9 bases in between. The CDR3 consists of 14 residues. In DNA, the CDR3 is TGTGCCAGTAGTATGGGAGGGCCGAACACTGAAGCTTTCTTT. Translating it yields CASSMGGPNTEAFF.

A word on this clonotype: A much larger clone lies one base from this, so it may be a read error. The genes are TRBV2 and TRBJ2-7; no clear D. The V gene lost 5 bases and the J gene lost 6 bases, with 14 bases spanning the gap. Germline V CDR1 and CDR2: SNHLY, FYNNEI. The CDR3 is 13 residues long. The CDR3 DNA reads as TGTGCCAGCAGTTCCCTCTCTGGAAGCGAGCAGTACTTC. Its translation: CASSSLSGSEQYF.

Many counts were recorded for this clonotype. The chain uses TRBV4-1 and TRBJ1-2; TRBD1 might be the D (5 bases). The CDR3 is made up of 15 amino acids. The germline V gene encodes CDR1 MGHRA and CDR2 YSYEKL. Trimming cost V 1 base and J 4 bases, with 13 bases left between them. The CDR3 DNA follows: TGCGCCAGCAGCCAAGTAGAAGGGGCCGGCTATGGCTACACCTTC. Its translation: CASSQVEGAGYGYTF.

The chain recombines TRBV19 with TRBJ1-2; D is perhaps TRBD1 (5 bases). V was trimmed by 11 bases and J by 1 base, leaving 11 bases between them. The CDR3 totals 12 residues. Germline loops: CDR1 LNHDA, CDR2 SQIVND (reference sequence). CDR3 protein: CAARDSNYGYTF. As DNA, the CDR3 is TGTGCCGCCCGCGACAGTAACTATGGCTACACCTTC.

This clonotype has a handful of counts. This CDR3 reads CASSLGSNTDTQYF. As DNA, the CDR3 is TGTGCCAGCAGCTTAGGCAGCAACACAGATACGCAGTATTTT. V gene TRBV7-6 combines with J gene TRBJ2-3, with D hard to call. Looked up from germline, CDR1 is SGHVS and CDR2 is FNYEAQ. V lost 1 base and J 2 bases, leaving 7 bases between the germline ends. The CDR3 length is 14 residues.

The rearrangement joins TRBV7-2 to TRBJ1-4, with TRBD1 as a possible D gene (5 bases). In germline, CDR1 is SGHTA, CDR2 FQGNSA. V was cut by 5 bases and J by 4 bases, with 20 bases left in between. This CDR3 region has 17 residues. DNA for the CDR3: TGTGCCAGCAGCAAGTCTAGCGGGAGAAGGGGTAATGAAAAACTGTTTTTT. Amino acid sequence: CASSKSSGRRGNEKLFF. Combining the CDR3 with reference TRBV7-2 and TRBJ1-4 gives the whole variable domain GAGVSQSPSNKVTEKGKDVELRCDPISGHTALYWYRQSLGQGLEFLIYFQGNSAPDKSGLPSDRFSAERTGGSVSTLTIQRTQQEDSAVYLCASSKSSGRRGNEKLFFGSGTQLSVL.